This T cell receptor beta chain was sequenced for a study of tumor-infiltrating lymphocytes in oesophageal squamous cell carcinoma. MiXCR, applied by TCRdb to the reads, yields one record per CDR3 protein. The profile shows about 12,000 distinct CDR3 sequences, more than 55% of them singletons. CDR1 is MDHEN and CDR2 is SYDVKM in the germline V gene. This CDR3 has 12 amino acids. V lost 10 bases to trimming and J lost 4 bases, with 13 bases between them. This clonotype is medium-sized. The V gene is TRBV28, the J gene TRBJ1-2; no clear D. The sequencing input was blood. The receptor was derived from a female donor with esophageal squamous cell carcinoma. The CDR3 spells CATRERFYGYTF. The DNA of the CDR3 is TGTGCCACCCGAGAGAGATTCTATGGCTACACCTTC.